Shown below are 16 T cell receptor beta chains from a single sample sequenced in a study of T cell responses to AZD1222 COVID-19 vaccine. Profiled with immunoSEQ multiplex PCR; TCRdb holds only in-frame clones, not every one. Among over 100,000 clones listed, about 85% were seen once. This sample comprised peripheral blood, obtained on day 0 of AZD1222 vaccination. The receptors derive from an adult in good health.

This rearrangement joins TRBV5-1 to TRBJ2-3; the D gene is possibly TRBD1 (7 bases). This CDR3 spans 15 amino acids. The V gene lost 6 bases and the J gene lost 0 bases, with 14 bases spanning the gap. Germline V gene data show CDR1 as SGHRS and CDR2 as YFSETQ. Here the CDR3 reads CASTRGEVSTDTQYF. CDR3 nucleotides: TGCGCCAGCACCAGGGGGGAGGTGAGCACAGATACGCAGTATTTT. Supplemented by reference TRBV5-1 and TRBJ2-3, the full variable domain reads KAGVTQTPRYLIKTRGQQVTLSCSPISGHRSVSWYQQTPGQGLQFLFEYFSETQRNKGNFPGRFSGRQFSNSRSEMNVSTLELGDSALYLCASTRGEVSTDTQYFGPGTRLTVL.

The CDR3 DNA sequence: TGCAGTGCTAGTCCGGTAGCTTCCAATGAGCAGTTCTTC. Its translation: CSASPVASNEQFF. V gene TRBV20-1 combines with J gene TRBJ2-1; D unresolved. The V and J ends lost 3 bases and 6 bases respectively, with 12 bases between them. This CDR3 is built from 13 residues. Germline CDR1 and CDR2: DFQATT and SNEGSKA (reference sequence).

CDR3 nucleotide sequence: TGTGCCAGCAGCCCCTATGGTATAGCGTGGGAGCAGTACTTC. Translation gives CASSPYGIAWEQYF. The chain uses TRBV5-6 and TRBJ2-7; tentative D call: TRBD2 (5 bases). CDR3 length: 14 amino acids. Germline CDR1 is SGHDT and CDR2 is YYEEEE. Trimming cost V 4 bases and J 7 bases, with 18 bases left between them. Together with reference TRBV5-6 and TRBJ2-7, the CDR3 gives the full variable domain: DAGVTQSPTHLIKTRGQQVTLRCSPKSGHDTVSWYQQALGQGPQFIFQYYEEEERQRGNFPDRFSGHQFPNYSSELNVNALLLGDSALYLCASSPYGIAWEQYFGPGTRLTVT.

The J gene is TRBJ2-7, the V gene TRBV6-5, with TRBD2 matching 12 bases. Trimming took 6 bases from V and 4 from J; bases not matched to a gene: 7. The CDR3 has 15 residues. Germline-derived CDR1 and CDR2 are MNHEY and SVGAGI. In DNA form, the CDR3 reads TGTGCCAGCAGCTCACTAGCGGGGGGATTATACGAGCAGTACTTC. Its translation: CASSSLAGGLYEQYF.

This chain joins TRBV3-1 (or the pseudogene TRBV3-2) and TRBJ1-2; D uncertain. Germline V lookup: CDR1 LGHDT, CDR2 YNNKEL (reference sequence). This CDR3 has 14 amino acids. Trimming took off 4 bases at V and 4 bases at J, with 13 bases between the two ends. The CDR3 DNA is TGTGCCAGCAGCCGTCTTAGGGAAGTCTATGGCTACACCTTC. It is translated as CASSRLREVYGYTF.

Only one count was recorded for this clone. Mismatch with germline at one junction end may stem from a read error. V gene TRBV7-9 combines with J gene TRBJ2-1; the match to TRBD2 covers 8 bases. Germline V gene sequence: CDR1 SEHNR, CDR2 FQNEAQ (reference sequence). The CDR3 runs to 14 residues. Here the CDR3 reads CASSIAGPGNEQFF. The CDR3 coding sequence is TGTGCCAGCAGCATAGCGGGGCCCGGGAATGAGCAGTTCTTC.

This chain uses TRBV2 with TRBJ1-2, with TRBD1 matching 8 bases. The CDR3 runs 15 residues. V lost 5 bases and J lost 0; bases outside the gene matches: 5. Germline assignment: CDR1 SNHLY and CDR2 FYNNEI. CDR3 coding DNA: TGTGCCAGCAGTCAGGACAGGGCGACTAACTATGGCTACACCTTC. It is translated as CASSQDRATNYGYTF.

This clone was found a few times. The chain joins TRBV28 to TRBJ2-2; 9 bases match TRBD2. This CDR3 has 15 residues. Germline lookup yields CDR1 MDHEN and CDR2 SYDVKM. V was pared by 3 bases and J by 6 bases, with 5 bases of the junction left unmatched. This CDR3 reads CASSFGGRAAGELFF. The CDR3 region has the DNA TGTGCCAGCAGTTTCGGCGGGAGGGCCGCCGGGGAGCTGTTTTTT. Variable domain in full (rest from reference TRBV28 and TRBJ2-2): DVKVTQSSRYLVKRTGEKVFLECVQDMDHENMFWYRQDPGLGLRLIYFSYDVKMKEKGDIPEGYSVSREKKERFSLILESASTNQTSMYLCASSFGGRAAGELFFGEGSRLTVL.

The genes are TRBV3-1 (or the pseudogene TRBV3-2) and TRBJ2-2; D may be TRBD2 (6 bases). V dropped 8 bases and J dropped 5 bases, with 9 bases sitting between them. The CDR3 is 12 amino acids. Germline assignment: CDR1 LGHDT and CDR2 YNNKEL (reference sequence). The CDR3 sequence: CASLRGTGELFF. CDR3 DNA sequence: TGTGCCAGCCTACGGGGGACCGGGGAGCTGTTTTTT.

The rearrangement joins TRBV15 to TRBJ1-3; 9 bases line up with TRBD1. The germline gives CDR1 LNHNV, CDR2 YYDKDF (reference sequence). Trimming cost V 0 bases and J 4 bases; bases outside gene matches: 4. This CDR3 comprises 16 residues. The CDR3 here is CATSRDATGGGNTIYF. Here the CDR3 DNA reads TGTGCCACCAGCAGAGATGCCACAGGGGGCGGAAACACCATATATTTT.

V and J are TRBV6-1 and TRBJ1-1; no reliable D call. The CDR3 is made up of 12 amino acids. CDR1 and CDR2 from the germline V gene are MNHNS and SASEGT. Trimming took 2 bases from V and 5 from J, leaving 6 bases between them. The DNA of the CDR3 is TGTGCCAGCAGTGAAAGGAGGACTGAAGCTTTCTTT. It is translated as CASSERRTEAFF.

This clone is a singleton in its sample. This chain connects TRBV14 to TRBJ2-1; maybe TRBD1 (6 bases). CDR3 length equals 16 residues. Germline CDR1 reads SGHDN; CDR2 reads FVKESK. The ends were cut back, 0 bases at V and 3 bases at J, with 12 bases in the middle. The CDR3 region is CASSQDLRGDYNEQFF. Here the CDR3 DNA reads TGTGCCAGCAGCCAAGATCTCAGGGGTGACTACAATGAGCAGTTCTTC.

This clone has just a few counts. The J gene is TRBJ2-1, the V gene TRBV12-3 or TRBV12-4; D not resolved. CDR3 length equals 13 residues. Deletions cut 2 bases from V and 5 bases from J, with 7 bases between. This chain's CDR3 is CASSLTQDNEQFF. CDR3 DNA sequence: TGTGCCAGCAGTTTAACCCAGGACAATGAGCAGTTCTTC.

A word on this clone: Mismatch with germline at one junction end may stem from a read error. This rearrangement joins TRBV5-1 to TRBJ1-1, with D possibly matching TRBD1 (6 bases). The CDR3 is 14 amino acids. CDR1 and CDR2 from the germline V gene are SGHRS and YFSETQ. The CDR3 protein is CASSFVTGQTEAFF. CDR3 DNA: TGCGCTAGCAGCTTCGTAACAGGGCAGACTGAAGCTTTCTTT.

This clone was detected once. The V call is TRBV5-1, the J call TRBJ1-3; TRBD1 matches 7 bases. The J segment lost 7 bases and the V segment lost 3 bases, leaving 7 bases of the junction unmatched. The CDR3 runs 14 residues. CDR1 SGHRS and CDR2 YFSETQ come from the germline V gene. CDR3 sequence (DNA): TGCGCCAGCAGCTCCACCGGACAGGACAACACCATATATTTT. Its protein product is CASSSTGQDNTIYF.

This CDR3 reads CASTPRGGSYNEQFF. CDR3 DNA sequence: TGTGCCAGCACCCCCCGGGGCGGCTCCTACAATGAGCAGTTCTTC. This rearrangement joins TRBV25-1 to TRBJ2-1; D is perhaps TRBD1 or TRBD2 (5 bases each). The germline gives CDR1 MGHDK, CDR2 SYGVNS. V was shortened by 7 bases and J by 0 bases, with 13 bases between the two germline ends. CDR3 size: 15 residues.